This T cell receptor beta chain comes out of a study of blood T cell repertoires in COVID-19. Study-level background: Sites in the United States, Italy and Spain provided acute and convalescent COVID-19 samples.

Profiling relied on immunoSEQ multiplex PCR, and the TCRdb table lists in-frame clones only, not all of them. This sample carries roughly 130,000 clones, around 80% of them seen once, and the ten largest clones take approximately 2%. V shed 3 bases, J shed 6 bases, and the junction held 5 bases outside the gene matches. The CDR3 covers 15 residues. Germline-derived CDR1 and CDR2 are KGHSH and LQKENI. The sequenced sample consisted of peripheral blood. The V and J genes are TRBV18 and TRBJ2-3; the match to TRBD1 covers 11 bases. The receptor's source is a man aged 70-80 years with acute or convalescent COVID-19. For the CDR3, the DNA is TGTGCCAGCTCACCCCGGGGACAGGGGGTGGATACGCAGTATTTT. Amino acids: CASSPRGQGVDTQYF.